The subject of this entry is one T cell receptor beta chain. Its antigen remains unknown. The CDR3 covers 15 residues. V was clipped by 1 base and J by 6 bases; unmatched bases: 7. Germline CDR1 is SGHRS and CDR2 is YFSETQ. These data come from a study of T cells in localized non-small cell lung cancer. Findings of the study overall: Maximal T cell clonality occurred in uninvolved adjacent lung, with tumor ranking below it. Paired adjacent lung recovered a median approximately 57 of the top 100 tumor clones. Heterogeneity remains possible, as sequencing covered one tumor region only.

Method: immunoSEQ multiplex PCR; TCRdb's copy keeps in-frame clones and lacks some. The table shows some 64,000 clones, with about nine tenths occurring only once. The sample consisted of peripheral blood, taken before any cancer treatment. The receptor was derived from a woman aged 40-75 years with stage I lung adenocarcinoma. This chain links TRBV5-1 with TRBJ2-7; 10 bases are a match to TRBD2. This CDR3 is CASSLSGRAGGEQYF. CDR3 DNA sequence: TGCGCCAGCAGCTTGAGCGGGAGGGCAGGTGGCGAGCAGTACTTC.